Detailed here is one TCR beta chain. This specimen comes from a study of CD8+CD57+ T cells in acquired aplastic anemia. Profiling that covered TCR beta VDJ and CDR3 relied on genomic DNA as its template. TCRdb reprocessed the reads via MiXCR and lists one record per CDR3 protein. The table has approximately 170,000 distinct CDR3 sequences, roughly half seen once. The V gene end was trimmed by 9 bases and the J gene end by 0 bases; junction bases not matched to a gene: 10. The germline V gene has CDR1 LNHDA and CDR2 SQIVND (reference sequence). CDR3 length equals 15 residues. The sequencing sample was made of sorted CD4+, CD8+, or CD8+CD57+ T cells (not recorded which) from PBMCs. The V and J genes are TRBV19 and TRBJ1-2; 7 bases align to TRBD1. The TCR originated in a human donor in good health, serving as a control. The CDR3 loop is CASSWGQHSNYGYTF. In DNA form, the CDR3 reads TGTGCCAGCAGTTGGGGACAGCACTCTAACTATGGCTACACCTTC.